These T cell receptor beta chains were read from a single sample in a study of T-cell reconstitution after alpha-beta-depleted transplantation in children. TCRdb fed the PCR reads into MiXCR, producing one record per CDR3 protein. This table has roughly 790,000 distinct CDR3 sequences, under 20% appearing once. Sequencing used PBMCs, mostly from graft donor cells, obtained 360 days after TCRalphabeta/CD19-depleted stem cell transplant. The receptors shown here come from a male patient younger than 18 who had a stem cell transplant for acute lymphoblastic leukemia, so the T cells may come from the graft donor. Each CDR3 is given with its conserved first and last residue. A D gene is named only where the DNA matches it firmly. Clone size is shown for a subset of rows, as once, few, many or a class of expanded clone.

CDR3aa: CASSQSVTGELFF
CDR3nt: TGTGCCAGCAGCCAGAGCGTCACCGGGGAGCTGTTTTTT
v_gene: TRBV6-1
abundance: NA
d_gene: NA
j_gene: TRBJ2-2

CDR3aa: CASSLSPGTTSGSQETQYF
CDR3nt: TGTGCCAGCAGCTTGTCCCCTGGGACTACTAGCGGGAGCCAAGAGACCCAGTACTTC
v_gene: TRBV11-1
abundance: NA
d_gene: TRBD2
j_gene: TRBJ2-5

CDR3aa: CASSPGYGPQYF
CDR3nt: TGTGCCAGCAGCCCAGGTTACGGGCCCCAGTACTTC
v_gene: TRBV6-5
abundance: NA
d_gene: NA
j_gene: TRBJ2-5

CDR3aa: CASSPYPDSDTGELFF
CDR3nt: TGTGCCAGCTCACCATATCCGGACAGCGACACCGGGGAGCTGTTTTTT
v_gene: TRBV18
abundance: NA
d_gene: NA
j_gene: TRBJ2-2

CDR3aa: CASSIRLAGVKNIQYF
CDR3nt: TGCGCCAGCAGCATAAGACTAGCGGGAGTGAAAAACATTCAGTACTTC
v_gene: TRBV5-1
abundance: NA
d_gene: TRBD2
j_gene: TRBJ2-4

CDR3aa: CASSPRASYEQYF
CDR3nt: TGTGCCAGCAGCCCCAGGGCCTCCTACGAGCAGTACTTC
v_gene: TRBV7-9
abundance: many
d_gene: NA
j_gene: TRBJ2-7

CDR3aa: CASSLSSGSHEQYF
CDR3nt: TGTGCCAGCAGCTTATCCAGCGGGAGCCACGAGCAGTACTTC
v_gene: TRBV7-3
abundance: NA
d_gene: TRBD2
j_gene: TRBJ2-7

CDR3aa: CASSPTSGMETQYF
CDR3nt: TGTGCCAGCAGCCCCACCTCAGGGATGGAGACCCAGTACTTC
v_gene: TRBV5-5
abundance: few
d_gene: NA
j_gene: TRBJ2-5

CDR3aa: CASSLSRLDPYEQYF
CDR3nt: TGTGCCAGCAGCTTATCTCGACTAGACCCCTACGAGCAGTACTTC
v_gene: TRBV7-2
abundance: NA
d_gene: NA
j_gene: TRBJ2-7

CDR3aa: CASSLGGNNAYNEQFF
CDR3nt: TGCGCCAGCAGCTTGGGCGGGAACAATGCCTACAATGAGCAGTTCTTC
v_gene: TRBV5-1
abundance: few
d_gene: NA
j_gene: TRBJ2-1

CDR3aa: CASSFWTGSHSGILVYEQYF
CDR3nt: TGCGCCAGCAGCTTTTGGACAGGGTCCCACAGCGGGATCCTTGTCTACGAGCAGTACTTC
v_gene: TRBV5-1
abundance: few
d_gene: NA
j_gene: TRBJ2-7

CDR3aa: CASRHNTGGNQPQHF
CDR3nt: TGTGCCAGCAGACATAATACAGGGGGAAATCAGCCCCAGCATTTT
v_gene: TRBV12-3/TRBV12-4
abundance: NA
d_gene: TRBD1
j_gene: TRBJ1-5

CDR3aa: CASSQDWIDRRNTEAFF
CDR3nt: TGCGCCAGCAGCCAAGATTGGATAGACAGGAGGAACACTGAAGCTTTCTTT
v_gene: TRBV4-1
abundance: many
d_gene: NA
j_gene: TRBJ1-1

CDR3aa: CASSLATGSTYEQYF
CDR3nt: TGTGCCAGCAGCTTGGCCACGGGTTCCACCTACGAGCAGTACTTC
v_gene: TRBV5-5
abundance: NA
d_gene: NA
j_gene: TRBJ2-7

CDR3aa: CASSQHSGKTQYF
CDR3nt: TGTGCCAGCAGTCAGCACAGCGGAAAGACCCAGTACTTC
v_gene: TRBV12-3/TRBV12-4
abundance: many
d_gene: NA
j_gene: TRBJ2-5

CDR3aa: CSVRQGARGAGGAHEQFF
CDR3nt: TGCAGCGTACGACAGGGGGCTAGGGGTGCGGGAGGGGCCCATGAGCAGTTCTTC
v_gene: TRBV29-1
abundance: NA
d_gene: NA
j_gene: TRBJ2-1

CDR3aa: CAARLAGSTDTQYF
CDR3nt: TGTGCCGCCAGACTAGCGGGTAGCACAGATACGCAGTATTTT
v_gene: TRBV6-1
abundance: NA
d_gene: TRBD2
j_gene: TRBJ2-3

CDR3aa: CASSPRGLQETQYF
CDR3nt: TGTGCCAGCTCACCCAGGGGATTACAAGAGACCCAGTACTTC
v_gene: TRBV18
abundance: NA
d_gene: NA
j_gene: TRBJ2-5

CDR3aa: CASSQDRDIWSIQYF
CDR3nt: TGTGCCAGCAGCCAAGATAGGGACATATGGAGCATTCAGTACTTC
v_gene: TRBV4-2
abundance: NA
d_gene: NA
j_gene: TRBJ2-4

CDR3aa: CSADYRGRDTQYF
CDR3nt: TGCAGTGCTGATTACAGGGGGAGAGATACGCAGTATTTT
v_gene: TRBV20-1
abundance: NA
d_gene: TRBD1
j_gene: TRBJ2-3

CDR3aa: CASSPSGWRGYNEQFF
CDR3nt: TGTGCCAGCAGCCCAAGTGGGTGGCGGGGATACAATGAGCAGTTCTTC
v_gene: TRBV12-3/TRBV12-4
abundance: many
d_gene: NA
j_gene: TRBJ2-1

CDR3aa: CATSRGLAGGTGELFF
CDR3nt: TGTGCCACCAGCAGAGGACTAGCGGGAGGCACCGGGGAGCTGTTTTTT
v_gene: TRBV15
abundance: few
d_gene: TRBD2
j_gene: TRBJ2-2

CDR3aa: CASSLYDSTETQYF
CDR3nt: TGTGCCAGCAGCTTGTATGACAGTACGGAGACCCAGTACTTC
v_gene: TRBV5-8
abundance: few
d_gene: NA
j_gene: TRBJ2-5

CDR3aa: CSAGAGEQYF
CDR3nt: TGCAGCGCCGGGGCGGGCGAGCAGTACTTC
v_gene: TRBV29-1
abundance: NA
d_gene: NA
j_gene: TRBJ2-7

CDR3aa: CAISRDRGTEQYF
CDR3nt: TGTGCCATCAGCCGGGACAGGGGCACCGAGCAGTACTTC
v_gene: TRBV10-3
abundance: NA
d_gene: TRBD1
j_gene: TRBJ2-7

CDR3aa: CATTDRISSGANVLTF
CDR3nt: TGTGCCACCACGGACAGAATAAGCTCTGGGGCCAACGTCCTGACTTTC
v_gene: TRBV27
abundance: many
d_gene: NA
j_gene: TRBJ2-6

CDR3aa: CASSPGQGFSYEQYF
CDR3nt: TGCGCCAGCAGCCCGGGACAGGGGTTCTCCTACGAGCAGTACTTC
v_gene: TRBV5-1
abundance: NA
d_gene: TRBD1
j_gene: TRBJ2-7

CDR3aa: CASSILQSGIYEQYF
CDR3nt: TGTGCCAGCAGCATACTCCAAAGCGGGATCTACGAGCAGTACTTC
v_gene: TRBV13
abundance: few
d_gene: TRBD2
j_gene: TRBJ2-7

CDR3aa: CASRGGSNTGELFF
CDR3nt: TGTGCCAGCAGGGGGGGTTCGAACACCGGGGAGCTGTTTTTT
v_gene: TRBV9
abundance: few
d_gene: NA
j_gene: TRBJ2-2

CDR3aa: CASRSDQGMSQPQHF
CDR3nt: TGTGCCAGCAGGTCGGACCAGGGTATGAGTCAGCCCCAGCATTTT
v_gene: TRBV6-1
abundance: NA
d_gene: NA
j_gene: TRBJ1-5